This TCR beta chain was sequenced during a study of breast tumors, draining lymph nodes, adjacent tissues (dated by TCRdb to 2016 to 2017). Looking at the study overall: The study compared TCR beta repertoires across tumor, adjacent nontumor tissue and axillary lymph nodes from breast cancer patients. The study aimed to assess the relationships and possible T-cell exchange between tumor, surrounding tissue and draining lymph node repertoires in human breast cancer. The investigation overall reported the following: The conclusion that tumor T cells originate in lymph nodes was framed as consistent with a hypothesis rather than directly demonstrated. Tumor T-cell repertoires showed less diversity than lymph node repertoires and more diversity than nontumor tissue repertoires, and tumor T-cell repertoires showed preferential V and J gene usage. The data were considered consistent with most tumor T cells being derived from the lymph node and subsequently expanding within tumor tissue. Tumor and nontumor tissue repertoires were significantly more similar in luminal-like than in basal-like breast cancer.

Via the germline V gene, CDR1 is MNHEY and CDR2 SVGEGT. Measured from the cysteine to the phenylalanine, the CDR3 is 14 residues long. The only DNA kept is the CDR3, 42 bases in frame from the first base. At the junction V is shortened by 4 bases and J by 0 bases; bases outside the gene matches: 0. This clonotype was seen repeatedly, ten times or more. Its antigen is currently not known. Per-nucleotide qualities are absent, and no much larger clonotype sits a single base away. The data were produced on an Illumina HiSeq 2000. Multiplex PCR amplification was used to build the TCR beta chain libraries. The amplified TCR beta chain products were analyzed by high-throughput sequencing. TCRdb handled the public reads itself, with Q25 trimming in fastp and clone calling in MiXCR, and kept productive beta chains. Rows are combined by CDR3 protein, so each entry shows the most common genes and DNA. Counted in this sample were 30,000 to 40,000 distinct CDR3 sequences; about 36% of them appeared once. The ten largest clonotypes hold 11% of the sample.

This TCR came from a female donor with breast cancer. Some clones in this sample may be carry-over from other donors' samples. The chain employs TRBV6-2 or TRBV6-3 and TRBJ2-1, with 7 bases matching TRBD1. Sequenced input: breast tumor tissue. The encoded CDR3 is CASSWDSSYNEQFF. Here is the DNA: TGTGCCAGCAGTTGGGACAGCTCCTACAATGAGCAGTTCTTC.